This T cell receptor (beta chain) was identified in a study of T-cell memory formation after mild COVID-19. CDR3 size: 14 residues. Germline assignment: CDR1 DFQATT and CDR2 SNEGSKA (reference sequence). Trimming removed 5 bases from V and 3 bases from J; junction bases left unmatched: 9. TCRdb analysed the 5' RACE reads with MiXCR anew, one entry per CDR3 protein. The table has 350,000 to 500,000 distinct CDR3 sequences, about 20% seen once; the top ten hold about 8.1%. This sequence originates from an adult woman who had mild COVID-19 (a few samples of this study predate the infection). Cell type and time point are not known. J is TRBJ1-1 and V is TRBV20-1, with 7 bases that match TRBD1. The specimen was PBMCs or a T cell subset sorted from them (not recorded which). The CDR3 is CSAREGAGDTEAFF. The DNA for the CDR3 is TGCAGTGCTCGGGAGGGGGCAGGAGACACTGAAGCTTTCTTT.